This T cell receptor (beta chain) was profiled in a study of T cell changes during pregnancy in multiple sclerosis. Only in-frame clones appear in the TCRdb table, and some are missing; sequencing was by immunoSEQ multiplex PCR. The table shows approximately 90,000 clones, with 94% occurring only once. Trimming cost V 8 bases and J 2 bases; bases outside gene matches: 8. Germline V gene lookup returns CDR1 MDHEN and CDR2 SYDVKM. This CDR3 contains 15 residues. The starting material was peripheral blood, obtained in the third trimester of pregnancy. The chain uses TRBV28 and TRBJ1-2; TRBD1 matches at 10 bases. This clonotype originated in a female donor with multiple sclerosis, enrolled in a pregnancy study. CDR3 nucleotides: TGTGCCAGCTTTGACAGGGGGCGCGCGAACTATGGCTACACCTTC. It yields the protein CASFDRGRANYGYTF.